This T cell receptor (beta chain) derives from a study of blood T cell repertoires in COVID-19. The CDR3 is 17 residues long. The germline CDR1 and CDR2 sequences are SGHTA and FQGNSA. V was clipped by 3 bases and J by 2 bases; unmatched bases: 10. Assay: immunoSEQ multiplex PCR; the TCRdb copy retains only in-frame clones and omits some. Altogether around 270,000 clones are present, around 85% being singletons, with the ten largest covering roughly 4.3%. This chain joins TRBV7-2 and TRBJ2-3, with 8 nucleotides matching TRBD2. The sample was PBMCs or T cells enriched from blood (not recorded which). The sequence was collected from a woman under 40 who had recovered from COVID-19. The CDR3 is CASSFGGTRRNTDTQYF. The CDR3 region has the DNA TGTGCCAGCAGCTTCGGCGGGACTAGAAGAAACACAGATACGCAGTATTTT.